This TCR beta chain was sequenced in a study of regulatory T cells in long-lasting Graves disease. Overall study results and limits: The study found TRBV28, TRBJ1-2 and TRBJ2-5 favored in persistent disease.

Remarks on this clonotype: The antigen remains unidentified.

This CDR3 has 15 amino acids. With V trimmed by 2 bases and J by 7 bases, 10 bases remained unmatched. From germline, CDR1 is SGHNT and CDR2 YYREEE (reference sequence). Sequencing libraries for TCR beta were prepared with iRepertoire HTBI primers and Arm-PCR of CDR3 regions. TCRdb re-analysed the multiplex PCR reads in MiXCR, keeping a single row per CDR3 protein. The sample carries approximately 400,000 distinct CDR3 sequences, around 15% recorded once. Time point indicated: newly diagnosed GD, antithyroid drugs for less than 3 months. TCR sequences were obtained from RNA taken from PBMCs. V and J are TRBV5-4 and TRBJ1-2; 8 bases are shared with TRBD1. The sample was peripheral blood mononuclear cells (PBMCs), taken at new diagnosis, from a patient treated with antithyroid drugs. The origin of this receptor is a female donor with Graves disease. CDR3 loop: CASSFRLQGVSGYTF. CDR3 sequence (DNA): TGTGCCAGCAGCTTCCGATTACAGGGGGTGAGTGGCTACACCTTC.